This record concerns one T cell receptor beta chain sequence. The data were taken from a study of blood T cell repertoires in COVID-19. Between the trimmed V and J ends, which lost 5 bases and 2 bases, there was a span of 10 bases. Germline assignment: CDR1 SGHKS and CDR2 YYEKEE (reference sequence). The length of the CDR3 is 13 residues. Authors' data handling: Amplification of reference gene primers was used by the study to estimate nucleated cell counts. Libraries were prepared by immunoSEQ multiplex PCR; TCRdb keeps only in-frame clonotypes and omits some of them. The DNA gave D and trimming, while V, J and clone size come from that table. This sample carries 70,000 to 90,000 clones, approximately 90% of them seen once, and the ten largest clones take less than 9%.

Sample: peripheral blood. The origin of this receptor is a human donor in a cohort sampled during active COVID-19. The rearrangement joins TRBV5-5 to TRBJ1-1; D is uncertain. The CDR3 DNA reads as TGTGCCAGCAGTCGAGAGGGAAACACTGAAGCTTTCTTT. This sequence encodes CASSREGNTEAFF. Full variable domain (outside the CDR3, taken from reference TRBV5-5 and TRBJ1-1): DAGVTQSPTHLIKTRGQQVTLRCSPISGHKSVSWYQQVLGQGPQFIFQYYEKEERGRGNFPDRFSARQFPNYSSELNVNALLLGDSALYLCASSREGNTEAFFGQGTRLTVV.